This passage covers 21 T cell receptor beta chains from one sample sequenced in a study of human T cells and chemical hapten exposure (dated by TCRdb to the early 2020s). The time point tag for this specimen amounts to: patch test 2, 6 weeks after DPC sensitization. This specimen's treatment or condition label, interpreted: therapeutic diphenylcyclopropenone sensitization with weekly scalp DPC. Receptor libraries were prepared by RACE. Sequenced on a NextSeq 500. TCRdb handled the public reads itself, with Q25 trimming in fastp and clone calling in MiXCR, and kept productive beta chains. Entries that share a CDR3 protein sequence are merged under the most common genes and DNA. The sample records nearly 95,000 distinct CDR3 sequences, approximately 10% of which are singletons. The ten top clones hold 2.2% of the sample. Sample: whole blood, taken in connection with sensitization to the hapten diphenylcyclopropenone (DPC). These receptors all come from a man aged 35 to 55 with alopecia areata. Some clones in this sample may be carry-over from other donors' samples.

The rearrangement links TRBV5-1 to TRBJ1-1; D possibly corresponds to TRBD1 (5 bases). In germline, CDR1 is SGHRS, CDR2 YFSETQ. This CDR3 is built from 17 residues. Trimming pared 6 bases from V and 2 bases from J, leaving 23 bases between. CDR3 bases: TGCGCCAGCACCAAGGGATTTGGAGGGACGGTCAACACTGAAGCTTTCTTT. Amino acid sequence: CASTKGFGGTVNTEAFF.

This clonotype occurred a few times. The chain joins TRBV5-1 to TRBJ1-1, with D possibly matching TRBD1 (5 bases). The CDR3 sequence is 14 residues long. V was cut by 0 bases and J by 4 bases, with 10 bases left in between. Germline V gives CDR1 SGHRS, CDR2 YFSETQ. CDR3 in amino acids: CASSLAGLITEAFF. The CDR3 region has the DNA TGCGCCAGCAGCTTGGCAGGGCTTATCACTGAAGCTTTCTTT.

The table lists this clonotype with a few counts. The CDR3 is CAISDRSGPRGHNEQFF. The CDR3 nucleotides read TGTGCCATCAGTGATAGGTCGGGTCCCCGGGGACACAATGAGCAGTTCTTC. J is TRBJ2-1 and V is TRBV10-3; perhaps D is TRBD1 or TRBD2 (5 bases each). Trimming shortened V by 3 bases and J by 5 bases, and 20 bases separated the two germline ends. The CDR3 runs 17 residues. Germline-derived CDR1 and CDR2 are ENHRY and SYGVKD.

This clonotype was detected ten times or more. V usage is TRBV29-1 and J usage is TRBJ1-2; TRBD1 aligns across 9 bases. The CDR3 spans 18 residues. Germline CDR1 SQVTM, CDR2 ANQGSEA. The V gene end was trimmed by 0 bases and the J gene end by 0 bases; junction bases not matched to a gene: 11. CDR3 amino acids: CSVEDRWDRESTNYGYTF. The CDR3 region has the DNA TGCAGCGTTGAAGATCGCTGGGACAGGGAATCAACTAACTATGGCTACACCTTC.

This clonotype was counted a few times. The CDR3 loop reads CASSGTSGRRSSYNEQFF. CDR3 sequence (DNA): TGTGCCAGCAGCGGGACTAGCGGGAGGAGGAGCTCCTACAATGAGCAGTTCTTC. This chain connects TRBV6-2 or TRBV6-3 to TRBJ2-1, with 15 bases matching TRBD2. J was trimmed by 0 bases and V by 6 bases; bases with no gene match: 6. The CDR3 runs to 18 residues. Germline V gives CDR1 MNHEY, CDR2 SVGEGT.

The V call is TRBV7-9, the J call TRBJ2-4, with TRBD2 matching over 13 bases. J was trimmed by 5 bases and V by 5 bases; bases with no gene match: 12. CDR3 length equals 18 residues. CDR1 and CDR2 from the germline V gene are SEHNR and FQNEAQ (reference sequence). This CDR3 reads CASSRVTSGRDGENIQYF. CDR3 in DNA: TGTGCCAGCAGCCGGGTCACTAGCGGGAGGGATGGAGAAAACATTCAGTACTTC.

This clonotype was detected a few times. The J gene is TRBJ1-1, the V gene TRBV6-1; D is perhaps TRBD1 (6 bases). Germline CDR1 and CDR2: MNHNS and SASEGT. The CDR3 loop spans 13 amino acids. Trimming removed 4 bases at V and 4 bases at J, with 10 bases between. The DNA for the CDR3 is TGTGCCAGCAGTGGAAACAGGGTCACTGAAGCTTTCTTT. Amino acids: CASSGNRVTEAFF.

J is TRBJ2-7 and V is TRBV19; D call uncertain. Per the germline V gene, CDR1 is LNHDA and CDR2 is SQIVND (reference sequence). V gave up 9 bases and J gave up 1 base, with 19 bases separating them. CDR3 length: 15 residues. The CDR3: CASKFSVFGSYEQYF. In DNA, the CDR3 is TGTGCCAGCAAATTCTCGGTCTTCGGGTCCTACGAGCAGTACTTC.

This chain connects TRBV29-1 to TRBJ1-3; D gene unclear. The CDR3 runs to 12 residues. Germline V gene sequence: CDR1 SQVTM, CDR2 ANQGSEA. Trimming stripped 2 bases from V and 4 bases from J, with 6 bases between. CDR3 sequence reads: CSVEIGGNTIYF. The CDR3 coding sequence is TGCAGCGTTGAAATCGGAGGAAACACCATATATTTT.

The CDR3 spells CASSVLAGGPGTGELFF. DNA for the CDR3: TGTGCCAGCAGCGTACTAGCGGGAGGGCCGGGGACCGGGGAGCTGTTTTTT. The V call is TRBV9, the J call TRBJ2-2; TRBD2 matches at 12 bases. V was pared by 1 base and J by 5 bases, with 6 bases of the junction left unmatched. Germline CDR1 and CDR2: SGDLS and YYNGEE. The CDR3 spans 17 residues.

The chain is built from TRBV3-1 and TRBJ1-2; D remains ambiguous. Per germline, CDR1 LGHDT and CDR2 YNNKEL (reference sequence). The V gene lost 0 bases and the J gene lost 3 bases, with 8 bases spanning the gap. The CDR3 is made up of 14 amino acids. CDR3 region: CASSQDNMDYGYTF. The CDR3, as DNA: TGTGCCAGCAGCCAAGACAATATGGACTATGGCTACACCTTC.

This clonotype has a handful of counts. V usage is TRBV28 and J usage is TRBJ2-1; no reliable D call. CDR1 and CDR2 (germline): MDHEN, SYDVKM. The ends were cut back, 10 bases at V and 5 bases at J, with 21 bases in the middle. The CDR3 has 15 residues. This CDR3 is CATLPKPTAHNEQFF. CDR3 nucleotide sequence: TGTGCCACCCTACCTAAGCCTACCGCCCACAATGAGCAGTTCTTC.

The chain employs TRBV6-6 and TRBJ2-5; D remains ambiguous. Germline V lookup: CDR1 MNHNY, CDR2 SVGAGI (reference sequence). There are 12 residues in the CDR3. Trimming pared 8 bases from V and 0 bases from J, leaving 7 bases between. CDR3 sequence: CASANNQETQYF. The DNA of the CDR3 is TGTGCCAGCGCAAATAACCAAGAGACCCAGTACTTC.

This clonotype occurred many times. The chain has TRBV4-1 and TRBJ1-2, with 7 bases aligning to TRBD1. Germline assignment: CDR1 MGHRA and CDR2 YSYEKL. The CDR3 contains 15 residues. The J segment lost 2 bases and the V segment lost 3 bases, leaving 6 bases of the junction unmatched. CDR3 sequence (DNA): TGCGCCAGCAGCCAGACACAGGGGAGGAACTATGGCTACACCTTC. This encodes CASSQTQGRNYGYTF.

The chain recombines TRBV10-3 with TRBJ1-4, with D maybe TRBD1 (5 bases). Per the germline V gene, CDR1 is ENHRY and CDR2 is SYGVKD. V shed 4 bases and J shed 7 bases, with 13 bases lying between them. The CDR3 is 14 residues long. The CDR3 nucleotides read TGTGCCATCAGTGCGGGGACTCGTCTTGAAAAACTGTTTTTT. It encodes CAISAGTRLEKLFF.

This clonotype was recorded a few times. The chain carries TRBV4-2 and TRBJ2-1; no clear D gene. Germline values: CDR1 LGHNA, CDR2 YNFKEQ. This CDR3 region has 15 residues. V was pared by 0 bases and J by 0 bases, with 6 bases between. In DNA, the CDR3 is TGTGCCAGCAGCCAAGAGCCAGTCTCCTACAATGAGCAGTTCTTC. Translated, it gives CASSQEPVSYNEQFF.

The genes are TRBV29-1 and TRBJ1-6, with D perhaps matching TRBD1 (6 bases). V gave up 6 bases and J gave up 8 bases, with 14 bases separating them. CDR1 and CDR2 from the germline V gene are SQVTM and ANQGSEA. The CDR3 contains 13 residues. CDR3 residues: CSVARTEDSPLHF. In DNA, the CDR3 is TGCAGCGTCGCAAGGACAGAGGATTCACCCCTCCACTTT.

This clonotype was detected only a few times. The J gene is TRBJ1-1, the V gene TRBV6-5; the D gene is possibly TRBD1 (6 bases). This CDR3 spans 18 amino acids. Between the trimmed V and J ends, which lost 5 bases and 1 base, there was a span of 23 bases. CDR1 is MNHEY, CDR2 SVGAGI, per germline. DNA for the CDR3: TGTGCCAGCAGTCCGTTTTTGGGGGCTGCGAGAAGGAACACTGAAGCTTTCTTT. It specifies CASSPFLGAARRNTEAFF.

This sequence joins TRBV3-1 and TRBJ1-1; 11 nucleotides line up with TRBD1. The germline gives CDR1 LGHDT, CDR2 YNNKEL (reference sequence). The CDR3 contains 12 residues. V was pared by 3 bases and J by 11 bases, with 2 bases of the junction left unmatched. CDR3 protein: CASSQDRGLAFF. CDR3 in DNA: TGTGCCAGCAGCCAGGACAGGGGGCTTGCTTTCTTT.

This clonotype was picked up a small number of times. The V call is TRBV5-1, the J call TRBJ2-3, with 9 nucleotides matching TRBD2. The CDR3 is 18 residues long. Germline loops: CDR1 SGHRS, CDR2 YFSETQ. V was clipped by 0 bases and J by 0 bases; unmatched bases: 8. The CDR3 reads CASSLALAGPTSTDTQYF. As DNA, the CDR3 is TGCGCCAGCAGCTTGGCCCTAGCGGGACCCACTAGCACAGATACGCAGTATTTT.

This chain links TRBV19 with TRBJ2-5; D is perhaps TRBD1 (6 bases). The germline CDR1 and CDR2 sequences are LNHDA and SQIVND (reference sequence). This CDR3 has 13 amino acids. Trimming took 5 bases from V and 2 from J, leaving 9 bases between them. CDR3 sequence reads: CASSRTEQETQYF. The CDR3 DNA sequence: TGTGCCAGTAGTCGGACAGAACAAGAGACCCAGTACTTC. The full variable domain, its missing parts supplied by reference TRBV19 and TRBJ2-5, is DGGITQSPKYLFRKEGQNVTLSCEQNLNHDAMYWYRQDPGQGLRLIYYSQIVNDFQKGDIAEGYSVSREKKESFPLTVTSAQKNPTAFYLCASSRTEQETQYFGPGTRLLVL.